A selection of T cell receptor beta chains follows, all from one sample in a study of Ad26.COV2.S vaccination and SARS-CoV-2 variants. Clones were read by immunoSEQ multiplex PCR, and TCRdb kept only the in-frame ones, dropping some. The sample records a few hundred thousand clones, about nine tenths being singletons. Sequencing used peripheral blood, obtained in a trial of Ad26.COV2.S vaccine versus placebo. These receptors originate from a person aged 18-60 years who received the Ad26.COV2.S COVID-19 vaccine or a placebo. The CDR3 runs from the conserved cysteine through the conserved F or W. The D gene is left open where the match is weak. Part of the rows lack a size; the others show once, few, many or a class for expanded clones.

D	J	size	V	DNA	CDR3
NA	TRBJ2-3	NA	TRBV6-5	TGTGCCAGCAGTTACTCAGGGTGGGCGACAGATACGCAGTATTTT	CASSYSGWATDTQYF
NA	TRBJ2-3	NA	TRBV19	TGTGCCAGTAGTAGCCTGGGGGGAGGAGATACGCAGTATTTT	CASSSLGGGDTQYF
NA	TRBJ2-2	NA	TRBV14	TGTGCCAGCAGCCACATAAATTCCGGGGAGCTGTTTTTT	CASSHINSGELFF
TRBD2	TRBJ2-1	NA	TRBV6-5	TGTGCCAGCAGTCCCCTAGCGGGGCGGAGGAATGAGCAGTTCTTC	CASSPLAGRRNEQFF
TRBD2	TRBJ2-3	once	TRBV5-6	TGTGCCAGCAGCTTGGTGGGACTAGCGGATACGCAGTATTTT	CASSLVGLADTQYF
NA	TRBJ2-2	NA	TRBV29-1	TGCAGCGAGCCCCCAGGTTGGGACACCGGGGAGCTGTTTTTT	CSEPPGWDTGELFF
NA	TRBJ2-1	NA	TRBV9	TGTGCCAGCAGCGTAAGCGGGACAGGTGTGTACAATGAGCAGTTCTTC	CASSVSGTGVYNEQFF
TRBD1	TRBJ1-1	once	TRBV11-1	TGTGCCAGCAGCGCCGGGACAGGCCGGATGAACACTGAAGCTTTCTTT	CASSAGTGRMNTEAFF
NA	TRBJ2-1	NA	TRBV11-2	TGTGCCAGCAGCTTAGTAGGGGGTGAGCAGTTCTTC	CASSLVGGEQFF
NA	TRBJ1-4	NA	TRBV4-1	TGCGCCAGCAGCCAAGTATTGATGTTGACGGGCCGGCCAAACGAAAAACTGTTTTTT	CASSQVLMLTGRPNEKLFF
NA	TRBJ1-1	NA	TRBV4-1	TGCGCCAGCAGCCAACCCGGGACACCGAACACTGAAGCTTTCTTT	CASSQPGTPNTEAFF
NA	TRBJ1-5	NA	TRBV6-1	TGTGCCAGCAGTGAACCCGGACAGATCAATCAGCCCCAGCATTTT	CASSEPGQINQPQHF
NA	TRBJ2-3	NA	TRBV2	TGTGCCAGCAGTTGGACAGAGATACTCACAGATACGCAGTATTTT	CASSWTEILTDTQYF
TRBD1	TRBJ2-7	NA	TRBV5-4	TGTGCCAGCTCATCCCGGGACAGGGGCTACGAGCAGTACTTC	CASSSRDRGYEQYF
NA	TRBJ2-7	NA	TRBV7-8	TGTGCCAGCAGCCCAGTAGCAGGACATTACGAGCAGTACTTC	CASSPVAGHYEQYF
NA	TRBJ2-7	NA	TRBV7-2	TGTGCCAGCAGCTTAGATTACGAGCAGTACTTC	CASSLDYEQYF
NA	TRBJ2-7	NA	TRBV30	TGTGCCTGGGGGAGTCCACAGGGCAACTACGAGCAGTACTTC	CAWGSPQGNYEQYF
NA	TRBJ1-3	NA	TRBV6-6	TGTGCCAGCAGTTACTCGGCCCGGCAGGTCGGAAACACCATATATTTT	CASSYSARQVGNTIYF
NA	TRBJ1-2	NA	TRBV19	TGTGCCAGTAGTATGGCCCCGGGCTATGGCTACACCTTC	CASSMAPGYGYTF
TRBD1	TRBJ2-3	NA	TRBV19	TGTGCCAGTAGTTATAGGGGGCGACGTGGCACAGATACGCAGTATTTT	CASSYRGRRGTDTQYF
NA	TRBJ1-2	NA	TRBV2	TGTGCCAGCAGTGTATATCAGGGCGGCTACACCTTC	CASSVYQGGYTF
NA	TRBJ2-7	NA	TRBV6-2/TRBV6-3	TGTGCCAGCAGCCAGGGACTTTACTACGAGCAGTACTTC	CASSQGLYYEQYF
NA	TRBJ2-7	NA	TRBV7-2	TGTGCCAGCAGCTCCACAGGCAACGAGCAGTACTTC	CASSSTGNEQYF
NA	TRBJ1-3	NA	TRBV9	TGTGCCAGCAGCGGGCCGGGACTCAACTCTGGAAACACCATATATTTT	CASSGPGLNSGNTIYF
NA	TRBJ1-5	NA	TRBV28	TGTGCCAGCAGGGGGACCGGCAATCAGCCCCAGCATTTT	CASRGTGNQPQHF
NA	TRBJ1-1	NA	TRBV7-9	TGTGCCAGCAGCCCCAAGGGTACTGAAGCTTTCTTT	CASSPKGTEAFF
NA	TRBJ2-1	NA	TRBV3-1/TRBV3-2	TGTGCCAGCAGCCAAGATCCAGTGGGGGGGCCCTACAATGAGCAGTTCTTC	CASSQDPVGGPYNEQFF
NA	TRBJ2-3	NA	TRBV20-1	TGCAGTGCTTCTAACACAGATACGCAGTATTTT	CSASNTDTQYF
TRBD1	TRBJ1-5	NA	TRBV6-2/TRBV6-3	TGTGCCAGCAGTCTACAGGGGAATAGCAATCAGCCCCAGCATTTT	CASSLQGNSNQPQHF
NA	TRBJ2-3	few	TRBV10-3	TGTGCCATCAGTGGGAGTGATGGGGATACGCAGTATTTT	CAISGSDGDTQYF
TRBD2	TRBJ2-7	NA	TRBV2	TGTGCCAGCAGTGAAGCGGGTACTAGCGGGAGGGCGACGTCCGAGCAGTACTTC	CASSEAGTSGRATSEQYF
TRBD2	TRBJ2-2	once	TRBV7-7	TGTGCCAGCAGCCCGGGGACTAGCGCCGGGGAGCTGTTTTTT	CASSPGTSAGELFF
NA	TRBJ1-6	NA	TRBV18	TGTGCCAGCTCAACATCCGGGACAAGTTCACCCCTCCACTTT	CASSTSGTSSPLHF
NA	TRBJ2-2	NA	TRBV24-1	TGTGCCACCAGTGTTGAGAACACCGGGGAGCTGTTTTTT	CATSVENTGELFF
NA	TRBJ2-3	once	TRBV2	TGTGCCAGCAGTCGGTTCCTAACTCTAGGAGATACGCAGTATTTT	CASSRFLTLGDTQYF
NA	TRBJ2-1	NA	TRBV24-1	TGTGCCACCGGGGGATCCACTTCCAATGAGCAGTTCTTC	CATGGSTSNEQFF
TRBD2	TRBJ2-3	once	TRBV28	TGTGCCAGCAGTGCCCACCGAGGGCTAGCGGGAGGAGATACGCAGTATTTT	CASSAHRGLAGGDTQYF
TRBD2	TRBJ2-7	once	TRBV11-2	TGTGCCAGCAGCCAAGGACTAGCGTCCCACGAGCAGTACTTC	CASSQGLASHEQYF
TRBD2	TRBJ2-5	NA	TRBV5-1	TGCGCCAGCAGGCTGAGCGGGAGTGACCAAGAGACCCAGTACTTC	CASRLSGSDQETQYF
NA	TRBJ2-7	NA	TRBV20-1	TGCAGTGCTAGTGGCGGCGGCGAGCAGTACTTC	CSASGGGEQYF
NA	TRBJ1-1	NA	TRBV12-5	TGTGCTAGTGGTTTCTCGGGGAGCACTGAAGCTTTCTTT	CASGFSGSTEAFF
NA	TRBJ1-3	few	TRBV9	TGTGCCAGCAGCCCTCGCCCGAACACCATATATTTT	CASSPRPNTIYF
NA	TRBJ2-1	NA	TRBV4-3	TGCGCCAGCAGCCAAGAGAGTAGCGGAGCCTACAATGAGCAGTTCTTC	CASSQESSGAYNEQFF
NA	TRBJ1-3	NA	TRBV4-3	TGCGCCAGCAGTTTTGCTGGGGATGGGGGAAACACCATATATTTT	CASSFAGDGGNTIYF
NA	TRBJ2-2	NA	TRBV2	TGTGCCAGCAGTGCGTTGAGCGGAGCCGGGGAGCTGTTTTTT	CASSALSGAGELFF
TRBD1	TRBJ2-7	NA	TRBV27	TGTGCCAGCAGTTCCGGGACAGGGCTCTCCTACGAGCAGTACTTC	CASSSGTGLSYEQYF
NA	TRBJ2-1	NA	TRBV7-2	TGTGCCAGCAGCCCTGGTTACGTGGGGCGAGATGAGCAGTTCTTC	CASSPGYVGRDEQFF
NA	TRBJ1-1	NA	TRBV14	TGTGCCAGCAGCCAAGGCAGGTTCTTGAACACTGAAGCTTTCTTT	CASSQGRFLNTEAFF
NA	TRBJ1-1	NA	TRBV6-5	TGTGCCAGCTCCTGGGGTGAAGCTTTCTTT	CASSWGEAFF
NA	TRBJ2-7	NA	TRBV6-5	TGTGCCAGCAGTTACCGGGGGACTGCCTACGAGCAGTACTTC	CASSYRGTAYEQYF
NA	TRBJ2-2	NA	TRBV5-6	TGTGCCAGCAGCTTATACGGGAGGAACACCGGGGAGCTGTTTTTT	CASSLYGRNTGELFF
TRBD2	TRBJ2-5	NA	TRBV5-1	TGCGCCAGCAATCGCCAACATACCGGACTAGATTTGACCCAGTACTTC	CASNRQHTGLDLTQYF
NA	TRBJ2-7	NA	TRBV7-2	TGTGCCAGCAGCACTTATCAGCGTTCTGGCGAGCAGTACTTC	CASSTYQRSGEQYF
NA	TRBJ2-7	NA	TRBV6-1	TGTGCCAGCAGTGAATTCAGCCAAGCGGCCTACGAGCAGTACTTC	CASSEFSQAAYEQYF
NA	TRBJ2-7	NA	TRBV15	TGTGCCACCAGCAGCGGCGGGAACTCCTACGAGCAGTACTTC	CATSSGGNSYEQYF
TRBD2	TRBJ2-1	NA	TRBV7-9	TGTGCCAGCAGCTTAAGACGGGAGGGTAACAATGAGCAGTTCTTC	CASSLRREGNNEQFF
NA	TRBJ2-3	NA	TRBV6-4	TGTGCCAGCAGTATCTTGGCCCCCTCCACAGATACGCAGTATTTT	CASSILAPSTDTQYF
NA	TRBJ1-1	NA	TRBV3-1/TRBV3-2	TGTGCCAGCAGCCGCCAGGGTGTGAACACTGAAGCTTTCTTT	CASSRQGVNTEAFF
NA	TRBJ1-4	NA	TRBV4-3	TGCGCCAGCAGCCAAGAGCCCAGGAGTAACGAAAAACTGTTTTTT	CASSQEPRSNEKLFF